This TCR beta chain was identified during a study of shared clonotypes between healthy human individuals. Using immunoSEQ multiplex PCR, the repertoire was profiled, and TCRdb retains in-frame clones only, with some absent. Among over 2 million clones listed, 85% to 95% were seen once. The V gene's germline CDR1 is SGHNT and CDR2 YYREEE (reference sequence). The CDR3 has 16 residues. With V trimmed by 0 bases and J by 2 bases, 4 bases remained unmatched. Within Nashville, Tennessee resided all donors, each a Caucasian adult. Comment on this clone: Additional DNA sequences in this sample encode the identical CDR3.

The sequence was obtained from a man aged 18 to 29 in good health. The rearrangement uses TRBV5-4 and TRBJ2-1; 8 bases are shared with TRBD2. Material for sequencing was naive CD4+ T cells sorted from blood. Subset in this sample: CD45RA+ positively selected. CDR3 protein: CASSLGGAGAYNEQFF. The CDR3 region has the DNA TGTGCCAGCAGCTTGGGAGGAGCGGGAGCCTACAATGAGCAGTTCTTC.